Following are 18 T cell receptor beta chains from one sample sequenced in a study of Graves' ophthalmopathy and Graves' hyperthyroidism. The authors amplified TCR beta CDR3 regions from RNA transcripts. First-round RT-PCR with HTBI primers preceded a second-round multiplex PCR. TCRdb reprocessed the multiplex PCR reads via MiXCR and lists one record per CDR3 protein. The repertoire holds about 370,000 distinct CDR3 sequences, around 20% seen once, with roughly 1.4% in the top ten. The sequenced sample consisted of peripheral blood. These receptors were collected from a woman between 18 and 29 years old with Graves' ophthalmopathy.

This clonotype was detected ten times or more. The chain employs TRBV5-5 and TRBJ1-5, with D unclear. The length of the CDR3 is 13 residues. Germline V gene data show CDR1 as SGHKS and CDR2 as YYEKEE (reference sequence). Trimming cost V 1 base and J 6 bases, with 8 bases left between them. The CDR3 is CASSLKVGQPQHF. CDR3 nucleotide sequence: TGTGCCAGCAGCTTGAAGGTAGGTCAGCCCCAGCATTTT.

Comments on this clonotype: Compared with germline, one end of the junction differs, possibly owing to a read error. The rearrangement uses TRBV12-3 or TRBV12-4 and TRBJ2-7; tentative D call: TRBD1 (5 bases). This CDR3 is 14 amino acids long. The CDR3 sequence is CATSDFTTAYEQYF. CDR3 bases: TGTGCCACCAGTGATTTTACGACAGCCTACGAGCAGTACTTC.

In this sample, this clonotype turned up many times. The chain couples TRBV27 to TRBJ2-5; 7 bases are shared with TRBD1. Trimming cost V 6 bases and J 1 base; bases outside gene matches: 8. Germline V gene sequence: CDR1 MNHEY, CDR2 SMNVEV (reference sequence). This CDR3 comprises 15 residues. In DNA, the CDR3 is TGTGCCAGCAGAGAGACAGGGACCGGCCAAGAGACCCAGTACTTC. Its protein is CASRETGTGQETQYF.

The sample holds many counts of this clonotype. The chain is built from TRBV20-1 and TRBJ2-1; D is undetermined. This CDR3 has 13 residues. The V gene's germline CDR1 is DFQATT and CDR2 SNEGSKA (reference sequence). V was cut by 3 bases and J by 8 bases, with 14 bases left in between. CDR3 in amino acids: CSASSIPGDEQFF. DNA for the CDR3: TGCAGTGCTAGTAGTATCCCTGGGGATGAGCAGTTCTTC.

This clonotype came up many times. V usage is TRBV9 and J usage is TRBJ2-5; 12 bases are shared with TRBD2. V lost 3 bases to trimming and J lost 1 base; unmatched junction nucleotides: 13. CDR3 size: 19 residues. Germline CDR1 is SGDLS and CDR2 is YYNGEE. CDR3 sequence: CASSAGLAGSPWVQETQYF. Written as DNA, the CDR3 is TGTGCCAGCAGCGCCGGACTAGCGGGATCCCCGTGGGTCCAAGAGACCCAGTACTTC. Combining the CDR3 with reference TRBV9 and TRBJ2-5 gives the whole variable domain DSGVTQTPKHLITATGQRVTLRCSPRSGDLSVYWYQQSLDQGLQFLIQYYNGEERAKGNILERFSAQQFPDLHSELNLSSLELGDSALYFCASSAGLAGSPWVQETQYFGPGTRLLVL.

This sequence joins TRBV28 and TRBJ2-5, with D perhaps TRBD1 or TRBD2 (7 bases each). CDR3 length equals 15 residues. The V gene's germline CDR1 is MDHEN and CDR2 SYDVKM. V lost 5 bases, J lost 4 bases, and 17 bases lay in between. Here the CDR3 reads CASSPGQTGGETQYF. The CDR3 DNA is TGTGCCAGCAGTCCGGGACAGACGGGGGGAGAGACCCAGTACTTC.

This clonotype was counted many times. This chain joins TRBV9 and TRBJ2-7; 10 bases line up with TRBD1. V was pared by 0 bases and J by 1 base, with 7 bases of the junction left unmatched. The CDR3 is 17 amino acids. CDR1 SGDLS and CDR2 YYNGEE come from the germline V gene. DNA of the CDR3: TGTGCCAGCAGCGTAGGAGCTCCGGGACAGGGGTCCTACGAGCAGTACTTC. Residues: CASSVGAPGQGSYEQYF.

This clonotype was seen many times. This chain joins TRBV27 and TRBJ2-5, with 12 bases matching TRBD2. Germline V CDR1 and CDR2: MNHEY, SMNVEV (reference sequence). This CDR3 is built from 19 residues. V shed 7 bases, J shed 4 bases, and the junction held 19 bases outside the gene matches. The CDR3 nucleotides read TGTGCCAGCATCCCCGATGCGGGGCGACTAGCGGGAGCGGGAGAGACCCAGTACTTC. Amino acids: CASIPDAGRLAGAGETQYF.

In this sample, this clonotype turned up many times. The chain employs TRBV3-1 and TRBJ1-5; D remains unclear. Germline CDR1 is LGHDT and CDR2 is YNNKEL (reference sequence). The CDR3 covers 14 residues. Trimming stripped 1 base from V and 4 bases from J, with 8 bases between. This CDR3 is CASSQASGNQPQHF. DNA of the CDR3: TGTGCCAGCAGCCAAGCTAGTGGGAATCAGCCCCAGCATTTT.

The chain is built from TRBV2 and TRBJ1-2, with D possibly TRBD1 on 6 matching bases. Germline V gene lookup returns CDR1 SNHLY and CDR2 FYNNEI. The CDR3 has 15 residues. V lost 4 bases and J lost 0, with 12 bases in between. The CDR3 DNA sequence: TGTGCCAGCAGTGTAACAGGGCTTACTAACTATGGCTACACCTTC. Encoded protein: CASSVTGLTNYGYTF.

V and J are TRBV6-1 and TRBJ2-2, with TRBD2 matching 7 bases. The CDR3 is 19 amino acids. V dropped 6 bases and J dropped 2; count of bases not matched to a gene: 18. Germline V gives CDR1 MNHNS, CDR2 SASEGT. CDR3: CASSERLFRGRENTGELFF. The CDR3 DNA sequence: TGTGCCAGCAGCGAACGCCTTTTTCGGGGGAGGGAAAACACCGGGGAGCTGTTTTTT.

This clonotype has at least ten counts. This rearrangement joins TRBV13 to TRBJ2-5; D tentatively fits TRBD1 or TRBD2 (5 bases each). V lost 2 bases and J 1 base, leaving 17 bases between the germline ends. Germline-derived CDR1 and CDR2 are PRHDT and FYEKMQ (reference sequence). The CDR3 has 17 residues. DNA of the CDR3: TGTGCCAGCAGCTTATCAGGGTTGAGGGAGCTCCAAGAGACCCAGTACTTC. Translation: CASSLSGLRELQETQYF.

This clonotype showed up many times. The rearrangement links TRBV28 to TRBJ2-2, with D perhaps matching TRBD1 (5 bases). Trimming removed 2 bases at V and 4 bases at J, with 14 bases between. The CDR3 length is 16 residues. The germline CDR1 and CDR2 sequences are MDHEN and SYDVKM. The CDR3 is CASSLEIQGPTGELFF. The CDR3 region has the DNA TGTGCCAGCAGTTTAGAAATCCAGGGTCCCACCGGGGAGCTGTTTTTT.

This clonotype was counted at least ten times. The chain carries TRBV6-2 or TRBV6-3 and TRBJ1-1; D is unclear. Trimming took off 6 bases at V and 1 base at J, with 9 bases between the two ends. The CDR3 is made up of 13 amino acids. Germline assignment: CDR1 MNHEY and CDR2 SVGEGT. The CDR3 nucleotides read TGTGCCAGCAGCCGCAATCCGAACACTGAAGCTTTCTTT. Amino acid sequence: CASSRNPNTEAFF.

This clonotype was counted ten times or more. This rearrangement joins TRBV27 to TRBJ2-5; weak D call: TRBD2 (7 bases). V was shortened by 2 bases and J by 5 bases, with 18 bases between the two germline ends. CDR3 length: 16 amino acids. Germline loops: CDR1 MNHEY, CDR2 SMNVEV (reference sequence). The CDR3 sequence is CASSLGWRGGGETQYF. The DNA for the CDR3 is TGTGCCAGCAGTTTAGGTTGGAGGGGGGGCGGCGAGACCCAGTACTTC.

This clonotype was recorded a few times. The chain employs TRBV6-5 and TRBJ1-5; the D is unclear. The V gene lost 2 bases and the J gene lost 6 bases, with 8 bases spanning the gap. There are 13 residues in the CDR3. CDR1 and CDR2 from the germline V gene are MNHEY and SVGAGI. Here the CDR3 reads CASSYGSSQPQHF. The CDR3, as DNA: TGTGCCAGCAGTTACGGCAGTTCTCAGCCCCAGCATTTT.

This clonotype was seen at least ten times. The rearrangement joins TRBV20-1 to TRBJ2-7, with D maybe TRBD1 (5 bases). The germline gives CDR1 DFQATT, CDR2 SNEGSKA (reference sequence). This CDR3 has 15 residues. Deletions cut 0 bases from V and 7 bases from J, with 19 bases between. The CDR3 nucleotides read TGCAGTGCTAGAGACAGAGTCCGAGATTCAGGGGAGCAGTACTTC. Protein: CSARDRVRDSGEQYF.

A few counts support this clonotype. The chain recombines TRBV6-1 with TRBJ1-5, with 8 bases that match TRBD1. The CDR3 length is 14 residues. V shed 3 bases and J 6 bases; nucleotides not matched to a gene: 4. The germline V gene encodes CDR1 MNHNS and CDR2 SASEGT. The CDR3 is CASSDSQGAQPQHF. In nucleotides, the CDR3 is TGTGCCAGCAGTGACAGTCAGGGGGCTCAGCCCCAGCATTTT.